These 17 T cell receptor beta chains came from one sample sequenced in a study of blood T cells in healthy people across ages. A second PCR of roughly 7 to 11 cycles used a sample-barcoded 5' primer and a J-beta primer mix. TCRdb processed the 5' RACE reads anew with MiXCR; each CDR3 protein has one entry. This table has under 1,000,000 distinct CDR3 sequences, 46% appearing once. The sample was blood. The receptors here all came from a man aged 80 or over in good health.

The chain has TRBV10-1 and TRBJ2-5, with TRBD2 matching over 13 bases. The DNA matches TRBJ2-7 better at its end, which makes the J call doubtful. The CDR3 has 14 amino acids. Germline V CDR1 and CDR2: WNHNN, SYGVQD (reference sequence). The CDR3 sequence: CASSAGLAGDEQYF. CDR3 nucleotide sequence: TGCGCCAGCAGTGCCGGACTAGCGGGAGACGAGCAGTACTTC.

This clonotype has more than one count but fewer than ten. Written as DNA, the CDR3 is TGTGCCATCACCACAGCGGGAGGGCGCGGGGACAATGAGCAGTTCTTC. Encoded protein: CAITTAGGRGDNEQFF. The V call is TRBV10-3, the J call TRBJ2-1; TRBD2 agrees at 10 bases. Germline CDR1 ENHRY, CDR2 SYGVKD. The CDR3 runs to 16 residues. V lost 7 bases and J lost 5; bases outside the gene matches: 11.

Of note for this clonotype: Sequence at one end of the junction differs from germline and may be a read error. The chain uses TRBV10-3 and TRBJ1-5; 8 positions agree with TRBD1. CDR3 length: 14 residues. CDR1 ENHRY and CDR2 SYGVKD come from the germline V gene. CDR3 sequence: CASSTGDGNQPLHF. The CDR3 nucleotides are TGTGCCTCCTCGACAGGGGACGGCAATCAGCCCCTGCATTTC.

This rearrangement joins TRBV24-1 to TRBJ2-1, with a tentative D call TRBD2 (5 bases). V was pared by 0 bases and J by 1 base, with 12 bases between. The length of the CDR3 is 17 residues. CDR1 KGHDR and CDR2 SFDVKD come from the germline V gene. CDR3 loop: CATSDLKRGRSYNEQFF. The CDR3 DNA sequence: TGTGCCACCAGTGATTTGAAGAGAGGGCGATCCTACAATGAGCAGTTCTTC.

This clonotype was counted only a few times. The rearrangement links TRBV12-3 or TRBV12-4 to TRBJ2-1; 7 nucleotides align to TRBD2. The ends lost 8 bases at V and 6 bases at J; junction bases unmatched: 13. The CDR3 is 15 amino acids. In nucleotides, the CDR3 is TGTGCCAGCTGCCTGAGGCGGGAGAACTCCAATGAGCAGTTCTTC. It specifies CASCLRRENSNEQFF.

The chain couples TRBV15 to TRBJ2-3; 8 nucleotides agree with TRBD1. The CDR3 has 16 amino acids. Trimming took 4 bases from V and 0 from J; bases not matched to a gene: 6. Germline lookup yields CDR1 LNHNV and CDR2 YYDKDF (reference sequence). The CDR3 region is CATSTTRDRSTDTQYF. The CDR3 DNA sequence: TGTGCCACCAGCACAACCCGGGACAGGAGCACAGATACGCAGTATTTT.

DNA for the CDR3: TGTGCCAGCAGCCAAGGGACAGGGGGAGGCTACACCTTC. It translates to CASSQGTGGGYTF. The chain employs TRBV3-1 and TRBJ1-2, with 10 bases lining up with TRBD1. With 1 base clipped from V and 8 bases from J, the junction kept 1 base outside the gene matches. The CDR3 sequence is 13 residues long. CDR1 is LGHDT and CDR2 is YNNKEL in the germline V gene (reference sequence).

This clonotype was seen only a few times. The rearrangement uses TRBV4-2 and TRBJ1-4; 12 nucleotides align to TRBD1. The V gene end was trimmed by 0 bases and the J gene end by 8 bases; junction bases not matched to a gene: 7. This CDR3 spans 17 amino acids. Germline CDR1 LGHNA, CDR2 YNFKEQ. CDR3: CASSQDGEGQGAEKLFF. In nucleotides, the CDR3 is TGTGCCAGCAGCCAAGATGGTGAGGGACAGGGGGCGGAAAAACTGTTTTTT.

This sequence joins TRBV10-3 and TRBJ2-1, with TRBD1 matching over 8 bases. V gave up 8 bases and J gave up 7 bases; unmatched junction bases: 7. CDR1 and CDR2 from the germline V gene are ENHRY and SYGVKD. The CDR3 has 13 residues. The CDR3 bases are TGTGCCATCGAGACAGGGGACTCGAATGAGCAGTTCTTC. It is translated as CAIETGDSNEQFF.

The CDR3 bases are TGTGCCAGCAGCGTTATGGGACAGCTAGGAGAGCAGTACTTC. Protein: CASSVMGQLGEQYF. The chain combines TRBV9 with TRBJ2-5, with 7 nucleotides matching TRBD1. This CDR3 has 14 residues. The V gene end was trimmed by 2 bases and the J gene end by 11 bases; junction bases not matched to a gene: 12. Germline V lookup: CDR1 SGDLS, CDR2 YYNGEE.

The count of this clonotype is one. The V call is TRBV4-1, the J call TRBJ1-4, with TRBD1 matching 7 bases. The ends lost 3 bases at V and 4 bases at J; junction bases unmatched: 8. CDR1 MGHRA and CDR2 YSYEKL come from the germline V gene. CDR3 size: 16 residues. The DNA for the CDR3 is TGCGCCAGCAGCCAGGGGGTAGACAGGGATAATGAAAAACTGTTTTTT. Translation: CASSQGVDRDNEKLFF.

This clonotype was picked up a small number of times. This CDR3 reads CASSMGLAGVNEQFF. CDR3 coding DNA: TGCGCCAGCAGTATGGGACTAGCGGGAGTTAATGAGCAGTTCTTC. The chain recombines TRBV10-2 with TRBJ2-1; 14 bases align to TRBD2. CDR1 and CDR2 (germline): WSHSY, SAAADI. V lost 5 bases, J lost 7 bases, and 4 bases stayed unmatched. The CDR3 consists of 15 residues.

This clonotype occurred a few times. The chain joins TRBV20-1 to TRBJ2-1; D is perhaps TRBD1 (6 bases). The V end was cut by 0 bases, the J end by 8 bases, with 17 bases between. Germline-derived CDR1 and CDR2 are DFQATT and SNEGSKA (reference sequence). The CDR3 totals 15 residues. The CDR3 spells CSARDIGQGYDEQFF. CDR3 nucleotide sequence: TGCAGTGCTAGAGATATAGGCCAGGGGTACGATGAGCAGTTCTTC.

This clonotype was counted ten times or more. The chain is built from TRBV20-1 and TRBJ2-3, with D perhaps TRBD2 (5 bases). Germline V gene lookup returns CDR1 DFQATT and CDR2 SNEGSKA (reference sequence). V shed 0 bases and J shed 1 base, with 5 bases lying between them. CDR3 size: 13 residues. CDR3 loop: CSARDSGTDTQYF. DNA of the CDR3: TGCAGTGCTAGAGATAGCGGCACAGATACGCAGTATTTT.

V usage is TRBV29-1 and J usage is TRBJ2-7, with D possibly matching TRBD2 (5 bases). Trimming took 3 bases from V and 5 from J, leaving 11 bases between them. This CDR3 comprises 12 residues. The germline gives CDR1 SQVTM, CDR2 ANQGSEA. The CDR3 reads CSVDAGIDEQYF. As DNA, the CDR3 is TGCAGCGTTGATGCCGGGATCGACGAGCAGTACTTC.

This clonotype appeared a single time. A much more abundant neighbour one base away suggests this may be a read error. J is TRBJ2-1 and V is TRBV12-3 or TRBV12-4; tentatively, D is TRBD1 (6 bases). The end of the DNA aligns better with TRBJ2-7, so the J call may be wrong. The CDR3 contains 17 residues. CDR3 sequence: CASSSSTGPSSYNEQYF. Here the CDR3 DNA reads TGTGCCAGCAGTTCGTCCACAGGGCCCAGCTCCTACAATGAGCAGTACTTC.

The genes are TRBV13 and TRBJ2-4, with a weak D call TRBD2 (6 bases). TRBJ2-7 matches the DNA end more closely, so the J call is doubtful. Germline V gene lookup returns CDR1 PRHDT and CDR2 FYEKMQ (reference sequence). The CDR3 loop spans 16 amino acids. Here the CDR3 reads CASSLGRRGESYEQYF. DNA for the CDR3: TGTGCCAGCAGCTTAGGCCGGCGGGGAGAGTCCTACGAGCAGTACTTC.